The 31 T cell receptor beta chains below come from one sample, sequenced in a study of preoperative IRX-2 immunotherapy in early breast cancer. Only in-frame clones appear in the TCRdb table, and some are missing; sequencing was by immunoSEQ multiplex PCR. The sample consists of almost 35,000 clones, more than 90% of them appearing once. The sample's treatment: preoperative locoregional IRX-2 cytokine immunotherapy. The sample was acquired from a patient treated with IRX-2 immunotherapy. The receptors come from a human donor with breast cancer.

J is TRBJ2-5 and V is TRBV7-3; TRBD1 is a possible D gene (6 bases). Germline V CDR1 and CDR2: SGHTA, FQGTGA. CDR3 length: 14 residues. V lost 5 bases and J lost 3, with 13 bases in between. The CDR3 protein is CASSLTGRKETQYF. CDR3 DNA: TGTGCCAGCAGCCTTACAGGGCGGAAAGAGACCCAGTACTTC. Full variable domain (outside the CDR3, taken from reference TRBV7-3 and TRBJ2-5): GAGVSQTPSNKVTEKGKYVELRCDPISGHTALYWYRQSLGQGPEFLIYFQGTGAADDSGLPNDRFFAVRPEGSVSTLKIQRTERGDSAVYLCASSLTGRKETQYFGPGTRLLVL.

This clone was counted once. The gene calls are TRBV5-1 and TRBJ2-7; no firm D call. V was pared by 1 base and J by 0 bases, with 5 bases between. The CDR3 spans 13 residues. Per germline, CDR1 SGHRS and CDR2 YFSETQ. The CDR3 region has the DNA TGCGCCAGCAGCTTGACCCTCTCCTACGAGCAGTACTTC. The encoded protein is CASSLTLSYEQYF.

The chain has TRBV6-6 and TRBJ1-2; a possible D gene is TRBD1 (5 bases). This CDR3 is built from 12 residues. Germline CDR1 is MNHNY and CDR2 is SVGAGI (reference sequence). V was cut by 5 bases and J by 2 bases, with 6 bases left in between. The CDR3 loop reads CASSKGNYGYTF. CDR3 DNA: TGTGCCAGCAGTAAGGGGAACTATGGCTACACCTTC.

The chain recombines TRBV19 with TRBJ1-5, with TRBD1 matching 8 bases. V was clipped by 6 bases and J by 6 bases; unmatched bases: 13. CDR1 is LNHDA and CDR2 is SQIVND in the germline V gene (reference sequence). CDR3 length: 16 amino acids. CDR3 sequence reads: CASSPQTGAKGQPQHF. In nucleotides, the CDR3 is TGTGCCAGTAGCCCTCAGACAGGGGCTAAAGGTCAGCCCCAGCATTTT. Filled out from reference TRBV19 and TRBJ1-5, the complete variable domain reads DGGITQSPKYLFRKEGQNVTLSCEQNLNHDAMYWYRQDPGQGLRLIYYSQIVNDFQKGDIAEGYSVSREKKESFPLTVTSAQKNPTAFYLCASSPQTGAKGQPQHFGDGTRLSIL.

The genes are TRBV6-4 and TRBJ2-1; maybe TRBD1 (7 bases). Germline V lookup: CDR1 MRHNA, CDR2 SNTAGT. Deletions cut 5 bases from V and 2 bases from J, with 10 bases between. The CDR3 is 14 amino acids. CDR3 nucleotides: TGTGCCAGCAGTCAGGGGGAGGCCTACAATGAGCAGTTCTTC. It is translated as CASSQGEAYNEQFF.

This clone was seen once. The junction does not match germline at one end; this may be a read error. J is TRBJ1-2 and V is TRBV7-9; 8 bases are a match to TRBD1. This CDR3 region has 14 residues. From germline, CDR1 is SEHNR and CDR2 FQNEAQ (reference sequence). CDR3 in amino acids: CASSRQGSSYGHTF. In nucleotides, the CDR3 is TGTGCCAGCAGCCGACAGGGGTCGTCCTATGGCCACACCTTC.

The chain joins TRBV28 to TRBJ2-7; no clear D gene. V lost 2 bases and J 4 bases, leaving 15 bases between the germline ends. CDR3 size: 15 residues. Germline loops: CDR1 MDHEN, CDR2 SYDVKM. CDR3: CASSLEDRLDYEQYF. DNA for the CDR3: TGTGCCAGCAGTTTAGAGGACCGACTGGATTACGAGCAGTACTTC.

A single count supports this clone. The chain has TRBV6-4 and TRBJ2-7; D is perhaps TRBD1 or TRBD2 (5 bases each). The CDR3 loop spans 14 amino acids. Germline V gene data show CDR1 as MRHNA and CDR2 as SNTAGT. V lost 6 bases and J 2 bases, leaving 14 bases between the germline ends. The CDR3 sequence is CASSRDVGPYEQYF. In DNA, the CDR3 is TGTGCCAGCAGCCGGGACGTCGGACCCTACGAGCAGTACTTC.

The chain carries TRBV6-6 and TRBJ1-2; D is ambiguous. The length of the CDR3 is 12 residues. V lost 7 bases and J 8 bases, leaving 14 bases between the germline ends. The V gene's germline CDR1 is MNHNY and CDR2 SVGAGI (reference sequence). The CDR3 region is CASTEGWEGYTF. CDR3 sequence (DNA): TGTGCCAGCACCGAGGGCTGGGAAGGCTACACCTTC.

The chain couples TRBV2 to TRBJ1-5, with 7 bases that match TRBD1. The germline gives CDR1 SNHLY, CDR2 FYNNEI. This CDR3 region has 15 residues. With 8 bases clipped from V and 2 bases from J, the junction kept 9 bases outside the gene matches. CDR3 DNA sequence: TGTGCCAGCGGGGGACAGTTAAGGGGCAATCAGCCCCAGCATTTT. It is translated as CASGGQLRGNQPQHF.

The chain joins TRBV9 to TRBJ2-3; TRBD2 matches at 12 bases. The CDR3 runs 16 residues. CDR1 and CDR2 from the germline V gene are SGDLS and YYNGEE. J was trimmed by 8 bases and V by 5 bases; bases with no gene match: 12. Written as DNA, the CDR3 is TGTGCCAGCAGTGAGTCCCTAGCGGGGGGGCTGGGTACGCAGTATTTT. It is translated as CASSESLAGGLGTQYF.

V gene TRBV18 combines with J gene TRBJ2-4; no definite D call. CDR1 is KGHSH, CDR2 LQKENI, per germline. V was trimmed by 5 bases and J by 3 bases, leaving 14 bases between them. The CDR3 runs 15 residues. CDR3 nucleotide sequence: TGTGCCAGCTCATCAGATCGTCAAGGCAAAAACATTCAGTACTTC. This codes for CASSSDRQGKNIQYF.

The chain has TRBV7-2 and TRBJ1-5; 8 positions agree with TRBD1. The CDR3 is made up of 13 amino acids. Germline assignment: CDR1 SGHTA and CDR2 FQGNSA. The ends lost 1 base at V and 10 bases at J; junction bases unmatched: 3. This CDR3 reads CASSLGTGFPQHF. The CDR3 DNA follows: TGTGCCAGCAGCTTAGGGACAGGGTTCCCCCAGCATTTT.

This rearrangement joins TRBV7-2 to TRBJ2-7; D might be TRBD1 (6 bases). The ends were cut back, 5 bases at V and 2 bases at J, with 16 bases in the middle. From germline, CDR1 is SGHTA and CDR2 FQGNSA. This CDR3 comprises 15 residues. Here the CDR3 DNA reads TGTGCCAGCAGCATATCCACAGGGAACCCCTACGAGCAGTACTTC. Translated: CASSISTGNPYEQYF.

This chain uses TRBV13 with TRBJ2-1; D is uncertain. The CDR3 consists of 12 residues. V lost 5 bases, J lost 10 bases, and 12 bases lay in between. Germline V lookup: CDR1 PRHDT, CDR2 FYEKMQ (reference sequence). CDR3 protein: CASSVTVFEQFF. CDR3 DNA sequence: TGTGCCAGCAGCGTGACTGTTTTCGAGCAGTTCTTC.

V and J are TRBV7-6 and TRBJ1-6, with TRBD1 as a possible D gene (5 bases). CDR1 and CDR2 from the germline V gene are SGHVS and FNYEAQ. V was trimmed by 5 bases and J by 7 bases, leaving 15 bases between them. The CDR3 length is 15 residues. For the CDR3, the DNA is TGTGCCAGCAGCCCCCGGGCAGGGACGAATTCACCCCTCCACTTT. Protein product: CASSPRAGTNSPLHF.

The gene calls are TRBV21-1 and TRBJ1-5; the table's D call of TRBD1 was not tested on the DNA. TRBV21-1 is a known pseudogene. The CDR3 spans 17 residues. CDR3 nucleotide sequence: TGTGCCAGCAGCAAAGCGCTAGGTACAGGGCTCAATCAGCCCCAGCATTTT. Translating it yields CASSKALGTGLNQPQHF.

This chain links TRBV11-3 with TRBJ2-1, with D possibly TRBD2 on 6 matching bases. The germline V and J ends were trimmed by 1 base and 5 bases, with 6 bases remaining between them. In germline, CDR1 is SGHNT, CDR2 YENEEA. The CDR3 consists of 13 residues. CDR3: CASSLGTNNEQFF. The CDR3, as DNA: TGTGCCAGCAGCTTAGGGACTAACAATGAGCAGTTCTTC. Full variable domain (outside the CDR3, taken from reference TRBV11-3 and TRBJ2-1): EAGVVQSPRYKIIEKKQPVAFWCNPISGHNTLYWYLQNLGQGPELLIRYENEEAVDDSQLPKDRFSAERLKGVDSTLKIQPAELGDSAVYLCASSLGTNNEQFFGPGTRLTVL.

The genes are TRBV19 and TRBJ2-3; perhaps TRBD2 as D (6 bases). Trimming pared 2 bases from V and 3 bases from J, leaving 12 bases between. Germline CDR1 is LNHDA and CDR2 is SQIVND (reference sequence). This CDR3 region has 15 residues. This CDR3 reads CASSISASATDTQYF. The CDR3 DNA reads TGTGCCAGTAGTATATCGGCTAGCGCAACAGATACGCAGTATTTT. The full variable domain, with the rest looked up from reference TRBV19 and TRBJ2-3, is DGGITQSPKYLFRKEGQNVTLSCEQNLNHDAMYWYRQDPGQGLRLIYYSQIVNDFQKGDIAEGYSVSREKKESFPLTVTSAQKNPTAFYLCASSISASATDTQYFGPGTRLTVL.

The J gene is TRBJ1-4, the V gene TRBV10-2; 8 nucleotides line up with TRBD1. This CDR3 is 14 amino acids long. Trimming at V came to 8 bases and at J to 8 bases, leaving 10 bases not matched to a gene. The germline V gene has CDR1 WSHSY and CDR2 SAAADI. CDR3: CASSLRGRGEKLFF. CDR3 coding DNA: TGCGCCAGCTCCCTCAGGGGGCGCGGGGAAAAACTGTTTTTT.

The rearrangement links TRBV7-3 to TRBJ2-7; possible D gene TRBD2, 6 bases. Germline V gene lookup returns CDR1 SGHTA and CDR2 FQGTGA. V was cut by 5 bases and J by 2 bases, with 16 bases left in between. CDR3 length: 15 amino acids. The chain's CDR3 is CASSPAGGTPYEQYF. In DNA, the CDR3 is TGTGCCAGCAGCCCCGCTGGCGGGACGCCCTACGAGCAGTACTTC.

The V and J genes are TRBV19 and TRBJ2-1; D ambiguous. V gave up 10 bases and J gave up 4 bases, with 8 bases separating them. CDR3 length equals 11 residues. Per germline, CDR1 LNHDA and CDR2 SQIVND (reference sequence). The CDR3 DNA reads as TGTGCCACCGAGGAGTACAATGAGCAGTTCTTC. This encodes CATEEYNEQFF. Looking up the rest from reference TRBV19 and TRBJ2-1 gives the full variable domain: DGGITQSPKYLFRKEGQNVTLSCEQNLNHDAMYWYRQDPGQGLRLIYYSQIVNDFQKGDIAEGYSVSREKKESFPLTVTSAQKNPTAFYLCATEEYNEQFFGPGTRLTVL.

V is TRBV7-2 and J is TRBJ1-1; D is unclear. The CDR3 consists of 13 residues. Trimming shortened V by 1 base and J by 8 bases, and 11 bases separated the two germline ends. Germline loops: CDR1 SGHTA, CDR2 FQGNSA. Written as DNA, the CDR3 is TGTGCCAGCAGCTTAGTATCCGGCAAAGAAGCTTTCTTT. It specifies CASSLVSGKEAFF.

The CDR3 region has the DNA TGTGCCAGCAGCGGTTATGGCTACACCTTC. The encoded protein is CASSGYGYTF. This sequence joins TRBV6-1 and TRBJ1-2; no firm D call. From germline, CDR1 is MNHNS and CDR2 SASEGT. V dropped 6 bases and J dropped 5 bases, with 4 bases sitting between them. This CDR3 is built from 10 residues.

The CDR3 sequence: CASGVPGREQYF. DNA of the CDR3: TGTGCCAGTGGGGTACCAGGACGGGAGCAGTACTTC. The V and J genes are TRBV19 and TRBJ2-7, with D unresolved. The V end lost 8 bases, the J end lost 7 bases, and 15 bases lay between the germline ends. CDR3 length equals 12 residues. Germline CDR1 is LNHDA and CDR2 is SQIVND (reference sequence).

The chain links TRBV7-9 to TRBJ2-4; D may be TRBD2 (6 bases). CDR1 and CDR2 (germline): SEHNR, FQNEAQ (reference sequence). Between the trimmed V and J ends, which lost 0 bases and 4 bases, there was a span of 10 bases. This CDR3 has 15 residues. CDR3 residues: CASSLAEGPKNIQYF. The CDR3 DNA reads TGTGCCAGCAGCTTAGCGGAGGGACCAAAAAACATTCAGTACTTC.

The V gene is TRBV6-5, the J gene TRBJ2-1; TRBD2 aligns across 9 bases. There are 14 residues in the CDR3. V shed 7 bases, J shed 5 bases, and the junction held 6 bases outside the gene matches. Germline CDR1 is MNHEY and CDR2 is SVGAGI. CDR3 sequence (DNA): TGTGCCAGCACCCGGACTAGCGTCCACAATGAGCAGTTCTTC. It codes for CASTRTSVHNEQFF.

This clone was counted a single time. The V gene is TRBV14, the J gene TRBJ2-7; D might be TRBD2 (6 bases). Germline CDR1 is SGHDN and CDR2 is FVKESK. The CDR3 totals 18 residues. Trimming removed 4 bases at V and 0 bases at J, with 22 bases between. DNA for the CDR3: TGTGCCAGCAGCCGATCGTGGCGGTTCGGGGGAGTCTCCTACGAGCAGTACTTC. It translates to CASSRSWRFGGVSYEQYF.

The rearrangement links TRBV18 to TRBJ1-1, with TRBD1 matching over 8 bases. The CDR3 extends over 17 amino acids. The ends lost 1 base at V and 1 base at J; junction bases unmatched: 8. The germline gives CDR1 KGHSH, CDR2 LQKENI. The CDR3 DNA reads as TGTGCCAGCTCACCACTCGGGACAGGAAGACAGAACACTGAAGCTTTCTTT. Protein: CASSPLGTGRQNTEAFF.

The V and J genes are TRBV7-9 and TRBJ1-1, with a weak D call TRBD1 (5 bases). Per germline, CDR1 SEHNR and CDR2 FQNEAQ (reference sequence). V was trimmed by 6 bases and J by 8 bases, leaving 34 bases between them. This CDR3 is built from 19 residues. CDR3 protein: CASSLWPRVQGGPIREAFF. The CDR3 nucleotides read TGTGCCAGCAGTCTATGGCCCCGTGTCCAGGGAGGCCCCATTAGAGAAGCTTTCTTT.

The chain links TRBV7-3 to TRBJ1-1, with D perhaps TRBD1 (5 bases). The CDR3 loop spans 13 amino acids. Trimming stripped 8 bases from V and 0 bases from J, with 10 bases between. Germline assignment: CDR1 SGHTA and CDR2 FQGTGA. This CDR3 is CASSPGMNTEAFF. For the CDR3, the DNA is TGTGCCAGCTCGCCAGGGATGAACACTGAAGCTTTCTTT.